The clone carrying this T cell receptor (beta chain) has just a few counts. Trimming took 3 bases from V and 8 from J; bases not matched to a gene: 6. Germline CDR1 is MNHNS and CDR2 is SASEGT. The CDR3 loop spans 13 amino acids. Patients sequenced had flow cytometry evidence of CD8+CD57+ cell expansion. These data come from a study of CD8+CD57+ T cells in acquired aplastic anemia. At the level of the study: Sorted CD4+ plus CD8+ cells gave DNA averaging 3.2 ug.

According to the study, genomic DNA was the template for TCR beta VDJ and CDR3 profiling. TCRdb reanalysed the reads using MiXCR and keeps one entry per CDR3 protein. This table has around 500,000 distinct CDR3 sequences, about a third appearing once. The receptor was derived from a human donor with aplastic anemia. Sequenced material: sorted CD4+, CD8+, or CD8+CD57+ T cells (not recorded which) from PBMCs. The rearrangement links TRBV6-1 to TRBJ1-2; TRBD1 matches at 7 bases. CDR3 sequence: CASSEDRFGGYTF. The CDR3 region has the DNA TGTGCCAGCAGTGAGGACAGGTTCGGGGGCTACACCTTC.